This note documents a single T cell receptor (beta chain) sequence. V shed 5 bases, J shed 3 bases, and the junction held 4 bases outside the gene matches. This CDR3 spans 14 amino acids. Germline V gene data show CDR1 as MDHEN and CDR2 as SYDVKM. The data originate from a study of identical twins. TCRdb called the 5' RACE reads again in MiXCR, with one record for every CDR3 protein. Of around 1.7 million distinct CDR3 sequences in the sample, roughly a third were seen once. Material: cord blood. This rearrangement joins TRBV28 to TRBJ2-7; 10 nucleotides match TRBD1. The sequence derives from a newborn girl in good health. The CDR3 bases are TGTGCCAGCAGTGTACGGACAGGGGGCTACGAGCAGTACTTC. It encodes CASSVRTGGYEQYF.